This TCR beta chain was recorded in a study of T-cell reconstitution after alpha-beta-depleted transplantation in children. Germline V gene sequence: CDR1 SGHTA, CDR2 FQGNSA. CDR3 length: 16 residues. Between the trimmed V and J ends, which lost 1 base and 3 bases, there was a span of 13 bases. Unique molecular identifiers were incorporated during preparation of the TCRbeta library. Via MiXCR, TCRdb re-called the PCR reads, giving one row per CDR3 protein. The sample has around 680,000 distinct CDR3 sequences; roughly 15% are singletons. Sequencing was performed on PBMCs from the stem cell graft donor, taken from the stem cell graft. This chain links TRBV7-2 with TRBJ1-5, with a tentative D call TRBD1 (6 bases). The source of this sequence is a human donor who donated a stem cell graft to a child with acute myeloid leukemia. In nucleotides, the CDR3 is TGTGCCAGCAGCTTAGTGGCCTCAGGGGACAATCAGCCCCAGCATTTT. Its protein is CASSLVASGDNQPQHF.